The 5 T cell receptor beta chains presented below share a single source sample, sequenced in a study of cytomegalovirus exposure and HLA in healthy donors. Both 60 Vbeta primers and 13 Jbeta primers went into the PCR. Data came from immunoSEQ multiplex PCR; TCRdb stores just in-frame clones and leaves some out. The sample carries about 140,000 clones, 73% recorded once. Sequences were obtained from PBMCs. These receptors were obtained from a middle-aged woman in good health and CMV-seronegative.

This clone was detected only a few times. This chain links TRBV4-1 with TRBJ1-1; no definite D call. CDR3 length equals 13 residues. Looked up from germline, CDR1 is MGHRA and CDR2 is YSYEKL. V gave up 4 bases and J gave up 3 bases, with 9 bases separating them. CDR3 sequence reads: CASSREYDTEAFF. The DNA for the CDR3 is TGCGCCAGCAGCCGAGAATATGACACTGAAGCTTTCTTT.

The V gene is TRBV27, the J gene TRBJ1-6; TRBD1 is a possible D gene (5 bases). This CDR3 spans 15 amino acids. Trimming left V 0 bases short and J 7 bases short, with 10 bases between. Germline loops: CDR1 MNHEY, CDR2 SMNVEV (reference sequence). The CDR3 DNA follows: TGTGCCAGCAGTTTATCAGACAGCTCGAATTCACCCCTCCACTTT. This encodes CASSLSDSSNSPLHF.

V and J are TRBV28 and TRBJ1-2; no reliable D call. There are 14 residues in the CDR3. The germline gives CDR1 MDHEN, CDR2 SYDVKM. With 6 bases removed from V and 3 bases from J, the gap between germline ends came to 14 bases. This chain's CDR3 is CASSPSGRYYGYTF. The DNA for the CDR3 is TGTGCCAGCAGCCCCAGCGGGAGGTACTATGGCTACACCTTC.

CDR3 nucleotides: TGTGCCAGCAGTTGGCGACAGGGGCCCCATGGCTACACCTTC. Protein product: CASSWRQGPHGYTF. V and J are TRBV6-5 and TRBJ1-2; the match to TRBD1 covers 8 bases. The junction had 7 bases not matched to a gene; V was cut back by 4 bases and J by 6 bases. Germline assignment: CDR1 MNHEY and CDR2 SVGAGI. CDR3 length equals 14 residues.

This chain connects TRBV19 to TRBJ2-3; TRBD1 matches 9 bases. V trimming: 7 bases; J trimming: 5 bases; junction bases outside the gene matches: 7. The germline gives CDR1 LNHDA, CDR2 SQIVND (reference sequence). The CDR3 contains 14 residues. CDR3 coding DNA: TGTGCCAGTAACAAACAGGGGGCTAGAGATACGCAGTATTTT. Translating gives CASNKQGARDTQYF. The complete variable domain, with remaining parts taken from reference TRBV19 and TRBJ2-3, reads DGGITQSPKYLFRKEGQNVTLSCEQNLNHDAMYWYRQDPGQGLRLIYYSQIVNDFQKGDIAEGYSVSREKKESFPLTVTSAQKNPTAFYLCASNKQGARDTQYFGPGTRLTVL.